The clone carrying this T cell receptor beta chain was detected only a few times. Its antigen remains unknown. This record comes from a study of cytomegalovirus exposure and HLA in healthy donors. Study details: Some 85 million unique TCRs, all from HLA-typed donors, were included in an early release of the data. Study results and limitations: Researchers had no immune exposure information except CMV serostatus available. Earlier analysis looked at TCR beta V segments, and most were productive about 87% or about 30% of the time. Later analysis found that TCR beta chains associated with HLA were more clonally expanded than other, equally common chains.

PCR primers comprised 60 Vbeta and 13 Jbeta primers. The protocol was immunoSEQ multiplex PCR, while the TCRdb copy is restricted to in-frame clones and leaves out a portion. Found here are about 100,000 clones, around 67% of them singletons; the top ten hold 12% to 15%. CDR1 and CDR2 from the germline V gene are MNHNY and SVGAGI (reference sequence). Trimming took off 6 bases at V and 4 bases at J, with 15 bases between the two ends. The CDR3 consists of 14 residues. The source material was PBMCs. The clonotype comes from a woman aged 40 to 49 in good health and CMV-seropositive. This chain connects TRBV6-6 to TRBJ1-1; D is perhaps TRBD1 (5 bases). CDR3 coding DNA: TGTGCCAGCAGCCCAGGGAGGGAAGGCACTGAAGCTTTCTTT. Translation: CASSPGREGTEAFF.